The 3 T cell receptor beta chains presented below share a single source sample, sequenced in a study of response to subunit inactivated influenza vaccine. A single record per CDR3 protein comes from TCRdb applying MiXCR to the RT-PCR reads. Here the sample spans just under 550,000 distinct CDR3 sequences, roughly 25% being singletons. In addition, the sample was reused for a study of T cells expressing NK-cell markers. Per that paper: Making the TCR beta cDNA relied on 5'RACE template switching with UMIs.

The starting material was CD4+ T cells sorted from PBMCs, obtained roughly 13 days after vaccination. All receptors derive from a man aged 50-59 years who received an inactivated influenza vaccine.

The CDR3 sequence is CASSLLRSGRAPNEQFF. Written as DNA, the CDR3 is TGTGCCAGCAGCTTATTACGGAGCGGGAGGGCGCCCAATGAGCAGTTCTTC. The chain carries TRBV7-2 and TRBJ2-1; 10 nucleotides align to TRBD2. Trimming cost V 2 bases and J 6 bases; bases outside gene matches: 10. Germline values: CDR1 SGHTA, CDR2 FQGNSA. The CDR3 is 17 amino acids.

In this sample, this clonotype turned up a few times. V and J are TRBV20-1 and TRBJ1-2; 9 bases agree with TRBD1. V lost 1 base and J lost 6; bases outside the gene matches: 3. Per germline, CDR1 DFQATT and CDR2 SNEGSKA (reference sequence). The CDR3 loop spans 13 amino acids. The CDR3 is CSARVGTGHGYTF. The CDR3 DNA is TGCAGTGCTAGAGTCGGGACAGGGCATGGCTACACCTTC.

This clonotype came up a few times. This chain joins TRBV14 and TRBJ2-3, with D possibly being TRBD1 (5 bases). V lost 1 base and J lost 4, with 15 bases in between. The CDR3 runs 16 residues. Germline V gene lookup returns CDR1 SGHDN and CDR2 FVKESK. The CDR3 here is CASSQVRWAQADTQYF. The CDR3 DNA sequence: TGTGCCAGCAGCCAAGTGCGTTGGGCACAGGCAGATACGCAGTATTTT.